The 18 T cell receptor beta chains below come from one sample, sequenced in a study of a mutant IDH1 vaccine in newly diagnosed glioma (dated by TCRdb to 2020 to 2022). Library preparation was by the immunoSEQ multiplex PCR assay. The source is immuneACCESS, and TCRdb retained only in-frame sequences with V and J called. Part of the clones is not carried over; for the studies checked, unresolved V genes explain less than half of this, and the remainder is unexplained. This sample holds about 31,000 clones; roughly 90% were observed only once. 5% to 6% of the sample comes from the top ten. These receptors have no identified antigens. What the time point label conveys for this sample: week 47, end of study. Every vaccine dose consisted of 300 ug of a 20-mer mutant IDH1 peptide in Montanide, administered subcutaneously together with topical imiquimod. Here the sequenced sample was PBMCs, taken from a glioma patient whose treatment included an IDH1 peptide vaccine. The receptors originated from a middle-aged woman with glioma.

V usage is TRBV7-2 and J usage is TRBJ2-7; unclear D gene. This CDR3 is built from 17 residues. CDR1 is SGHTA and CDR2 is FQGNSA in the germline V gene. V was trimmed by 4 bases and J by 1 base, leaving 20 bases between them. The CDR3 region has the DNA TGTGCCAGCAGCTCAAGGCCCCTAGGCTCTCCATCCTACGAGCAGTACTTC. It encodes CASSSRPLGSPSYEQYF.

CDR3: CSVSLGTEAFF. The DNA of the CDR3 is TGCAGTGTCTCACTTGGGACTGAAGCTTTCTTT. The chain has TRBV20-1 and TRBJ1-1; the D is unclear. Looked up from germline, CDR1 is DFQATT and CDR2 is SNEGSKA (reference sequence). The CDR3 is 11 residues long. Trimming stripped 7 bases from V and 5 bases from J, with 11 bases between.

The chain recombines TRBV20-1 with TRBJ2-1; 8 nucleotides match TRBD2. The CDR3 contains 11 residues. CDR1 and CDR2 from the germline V gene are DFQATT and SNEGSKA (reference sequence). After removal of 6 bases from V and 13 bases from J, the junction contained 8 bases not matched to a gene. CDR3 sequence (DNA): TGCAGTGCGCTTAGCGGGGTTGGACAGTTCTTC. It encodes CSALSGVGQFF.

The chain couples TRBV9 to TRBJ1-5; the D is unclear. This CDR3 has 15 residues. V was shortened by 0 bases and J by 2 bases, with 9 bases between the two germline ends. CDR1 SGDLS and CDR2 YYNGEE come from the germline V gene. CDR3 residues: CASSVGPQGNQPQHF. The CDR3 bases are TGTGCCAGCAGCGTAGGACCCCAGGGCAATCAGCCCCAGCATTTT.

The chain joins TRBV29-1 to TRBJ1-1; D is unclear. V was pared by 3 bases and J by 1 base, with 9 bases between. This CDR3 comprises 13 residues. In germline, CDR1 is SQVTM, CDR2 ANQGSEA. As DNA, the CDR3 is TGCAGCGTTGAGCCCCAGCAGAACACTGAAGCTTTCTTT. Residues: CSVEPQQNTEAFF.

J is TRBJ2-7 and V is TRBV4-2; 7 bases match TRBD1. The CDR3 sequence is 16 residues long. CDR1 and CDR2 from the germline V gene are LGHNA and YNFKEQ. V was clipped by 1 base and J by 3 bases; unmatched bases: 9. For the CDR3, the DNA is TGTGCCAGCAGCCAAGCATCAGGGGGAACACTCTACGAGCAGTACTTC. Protein sequence: CASSQASGGTLYEQYF.

The chain has TRBV25-1 and TRBJ2-6; D not resolved. The CDR3 sequence is 13 residues long. CDR1 and CDR2 from the germline V gene are MGHDK and SYGVNS. V lost 6 bases and J 0 bases, leaving 3 bases between the germline ends. CDR3 coding DNA: TGTGCCAGCAGGGTCTCTGGGGCCAACGTCCTGACTTTC. This gives the protein CASRVSGANVLTF.

This clone has a handful of counts. The chain employs TRBV6-1 and TRBJ1-5, with a weak D call TRBD1 (5 bases). The germline gives CDR1 MNHNS, CDR2 SASEGT. This CDR3 comprises 15 residues. V lost 4 bases and J lost 9, with 19 bases in between. CDR3 region: CASSVGTGGGRPQHF. The CDR3, as DNA: TGTGCCAGCAGTGTTGGGACTGGGGGGGGTAGGCCCCAGCATTTT.

The chain joins TRBV29-1 to TRBJ2-1; the D is unclear. This CDR3 region has 11 residues. Trimming removed 6 bases at V and 4 bases at J, with 7 bases between. From germline, CDR1 is SQVTM and CDR2 ANQGSEA. The CDR3 sequence: CSVPVYNEQFF. DNA for the CDR3: TGCAGCGTCCCAGTATACAATGAGCAGTTCTTC.

The V gene is TRBV6-5, the J gene TRBJ1-6; D is undetermined. The CDR3 spans 15 residues. CDR1 and CDR2 (germline): MNHEY, SVGAGI. Trimming cost V 4 bases and J 7 bases, with 14 bases left between them. As DNA, the CDR3 is TGTGCCAGCAGTTTGGCGTCTTTCGTGAATTCACCCCTCCACTTT. This encodes CASSLASFVNSPLHF.

A word on this clone: One end of the junction does not line up with germline, which may come from a read error. The gene calls are TRBV5-1 and TRBJ1-1; D gene unclear. CDR1 SGHRS and CDR2 YFSETQ come from the germline V gene. This CDR3 has 13 amino acids. CDR3 sequence: CASSPAVGTEAFF. The CDR3 region has the DNA TGTGCCAGCAGCCCCGCCGTGGGAACTGAAGCTTTCTTT.

Note on this clone: Relative to the germline gene, one junction end is altered; a read error may explain this. This chain joins TRBV7-7 and TRBJ2-5; the D gene is possibly TRBD2 (6 bases). There are 15 residues in the CDR3. CDR1 and CDR2 from the germline V gene are SSHAT and FNYEAQ (reference sequence). CDR3 protein: CASSLTSVGQETQYF. CDR3 bases: TGTGCTAGCAGCTTGACTAGTGTCGGTCAAGAGACCCAGTACTTC.

J is TRBJ1-1 and V is TRBV6-1, with D possibly matching TRBD1 (5 bases). This CDR3 is built from 13 residues. Trimming shortened V by 7 bases and J by 4 bases, and 13 bases separated the two germline ends. Germline assignment: CDR1 MNHNS and CDR2 SASEGT. Here the CDR3 reads CASNQKGFTEAFF. In DNA, the CDR3 is TGTGCCAGCAATCAAAAGGGGTTCACTGAAGCTTTCTTT.

This chain joins TRBV2 and TRBJ1-1; 12 bases line up with TRBD1. V shed 6 bases, J shed 4 bases, and the junction held 9 bases outside the gene matches. The CDR3 totals 16 residues. Looked up from germline, CDR1 is SNHLY and CDR2 is FYNNEI. The CDR3 DNA follows: TGTGCCAGCAGAGGGGACAGGGGGCTCTCGGGCACTGAAGCTTTCTTT. This encodes CASRGDRGLSGTEAFF.

V and J are TRBV6-1 and TRBJ2-1; tentatively, D is TRBD2 (5 bases). Looked up from germline, CDR1 is MNHNS and CDR2 is SASEGT. Between the trimmed V and J ends, which lost 1 base and 6 bases, there was a span of 25 bases. The CDR3 has 19 residues. The CDR3 region is CASSEEGVIDIGVSNEQFF. The DNA of the CDR3 is TGTGCCAGCAGTGAAGAGGGAGTTATAGATATTGGCGTTTCCAATGAGCAGTTCTTC.

CDR3 sequence (DNA): TGTGCCAGTAGTGATATCACGGGTCGGGACAGGGGCGGTGAGCAGTACTTC. Translation: CASSDITGRDRGGEQYF. The rearrangement links TRBV19 to TRBJ2-7, with 10 positions matching TRBD1. From germline, CDR1 is LNHDA and CDR2 SQIVND (reference sequence). Germline trimming cut 5 bases from V and 7 bases from J; bases unmatched to any gene: 17. This CDR3 contains 17 residues.

This chain uses TRBV4-1 with TRBJ2-5, with TRBD2 matching over 11 bases. J was trimmed by 5 bases and V by 2 bases; bases with no gene match: 7. From germline, CDR1 is MGHRA and CDR2 YSYEKL. This CDR3 is 16 amino acids long. In DNA form, the CDR3 reads TGCGCCAGCAGCCAACCGACTAGCGGGGAGAGGGAGACCCAGTACTTC. Protein sequence: CASSQPTSGERETQYF.

This chain joins TRBV2 and TRBJ1-1; D is perhaps TRBD1 (6 bases). The germline gives CDR1 SNHLY, CDR2 FYNNEI. V lost 6 bases and J lost 7, with 15 bases in between. CDR3 length equals 13 residues. CDR3 sequence (DNA): TGTGCCAGCAGGGGACAATTGGGGCGTGAAGCTTTCTTT. Its translation is CASRGQLGREAFF.